A selection of T cell receptor beta chains follows, all from one sample in a study of CD4 T cells in relation to SARS-CoV-2 and coronaviruses. For these TCRs, the target antigens are not known. The method was immunoSEQ multiplex PCR; TCRdb's version includes in-frame clones alone and lacks a portion of them. Among some 35,000 clones listed, approximately 82% were seen once. Sequenced: naive CD4+ T cells from PBMCs, cultured in vitro. The receptor source for this set is an adult with COVID-19. Each CDR3 is given with its conserved first and last residue. The order of the fields is D gene, V gene, J gene, clone size, CDR3 DNA, CDR3 protein. D genes are given only for firm matches. Part of the rows lack a size; the others show once, few, many or a class for expanded clones.

D gene: NA
V gene: TRBV28
J gene: TRBJ1-5
clone size: NA
CDR3 DNA: TGTGCCAGCAGTTCTGGCGACCGACAATACAATCAGCCCCAGCATTTT
CDR3 protein: CASSSGDRQYNQPQHF

D gene: NA
V gene: TRBV28
J gene: TRBJ1-1
clone size: NA
CDR3 DNA: TGTGCCAGCAGTTTGGAAGGGAGCCCTGAAGCTTTCTTT
CDR3 protein: CASSLEGSPEAFF

D gene: TRBD2
V gene: TRBV11-3
J gene: TRBJ2-1
clone size: NA
CDR3 DNA: TGTGCCAGCAGCTCATCCGGGACTAGCGGTTACAATGAGCAGTTCTTC
CDR3 protein: CASSSSGTSGYNEQFF

D gene: TRBD2
V gene: TRBV29-1
J gene: TRBJ2-3
clone size: once
CDR3 DNA: TGCAGCGCCCATAGCGGGAGGTGGAAAGATACGCAGTATTTT
CDR3 protein: CSAHSGRWKDTQYF

D gene: TRBD1
V gene: TRBV19
J gene: TRBJ2-7
clone size: NA
CDR3 DNA: TGTGCCAGTGCCCCTGGGACAGGGGGTTCCTACGAGCAGTACTTC
CDR3 protein: CASAPGTGGSYEQYF

D gene: NA
V gene: TRBV12-3/TRBV12-4
J gene: TRBJ2-5
clone size: NA
CDR3 DNA: TGTGCCAGCAGTTTAGGGGGGGCGACCCAGTACTTC
CDR3 protein: CASSLGGATQYF

D gene: NA
V gene: TRBV5-4
J gene: TRBJ2-5
clone size: NA
CDR3 DNA: TGTGCCAGCAGCTTAGGACAGACCCTAGAGACCCAGTACTTC
CDR3 protein: CASSLGQTLETQYF

D gene: NA
V gene: TRBV23-1
J gene: TRBJ1-6
clone size: NA
CDR3 DNA: TGCGCCAGCAGTCAATTAGGGACCACGTACGATAATTCACCCCTCCACTTT
CDR3 protein: CASSQLGTTYDNSPLHF

D gene: NA
V gene: TRBV19
J gene: TRBJ1-3
clone size: NA
CDR3 DNA: TGTGCCAGTAGTGTCCGGGTTGCTGGAAACACCATATATTTT
CDR3 protein: CASSVRVAGNTIYF

D gene: NA
V gene: TRBV2
J gene: TRBJ1-5
clone size: NA
CDR3 DNA: TGTGCCAGCAGTTCGGGGGGTGGCAATCAGCCCCAGCATTTT
CDR3 protein: CASSSGGGNQPQHF

D gene: NA
V gene: TRBV15
J gene: TRBJ2-2
clone size: NA
CDR3 DNA: TGTGCCACCAGCAAAGGAGACTCGTCCCTTTCCGGGGAGCTGTTTTTT
CDR3 protein: CATSKGDSSLSGELFF

D gene: TRBD1
V gene: TRBV29-1
J gene: TRBJ2-7
clone size: NA
CDR3 DNA: TGCAGCGTTGGAGGGACAGGGGTGTACGAGCAGTACTTC
CDR3 protein: CSVGGTGVYEQYF

D gene: NA
V gene: TRBV27
J gene: TRBJ1-5
clone size: NA
CDR3 DNA: TGTGCCAGCAGTTTATCTTTCAGGGCAGACAATCAGCCCCAGCATTTT
CDR3 protein: CASSLSFRADNQPQHF

D gene: TRBD2
V gene: TRBV5-1
J gene: TRBJ2-1
clone size: NA
CDR3 DNA: TGCGCCAGCAGCTTACTAGCGGGAGCCCCCAATGAGCAGTTCTTC
CDR3 protein: CASSLLAGAPNEQFF

D gene: TRBD2
V gene: TRBV9
J gene: TRBJ2-7
clone size: NA
CDR3 DNA: TGTGCCAGCAGCGCCGGTCTAGCGGGAGGGCCAAAGAACGAGCAGTACTTC
CDR3 protein: CASSAGLAGGPKNEQYF

D gene: NA
V gene: TRBV30
J gene: TRBJ2-7
clone size: NA
CDR3 DNA: TGTGCCTGGAGTGTAACCCACGAGCAGTACTTC
CDR3 protein: CAWSVTHEQYF

D gene: NA
V gene: TRBV10-3
J gene: TRBJ1-2
clone size: NA
CDR3 DNA: TGTGCCATCAGTGAACGCCAAGAACGGTATGGCTACACCTTC
CDR3 protein: CAISERQERYGYTF

D gene: NA
V gene: TRBV1
J gene: TRBJ1-6
clone size: NA
CDR3 DNA: TGCACCAGCAGCCAAGGTTCCCAAGCTAATTCACCCCTCCACTTT
CDR3 protein: CTSSQGSQANSPLHF

D gene: TRBD2
V gene: TRBV30
J gene: TRBJ2-5
clone size: NA
CDR3 DNA: TGTGCCTGGAGTGTCGGCGGGAGGGTTAAAGAGACCCAGTACTTC
CDR3 protein: CAWSVGGRVKETQYF

D gene: NA
V gene: TRBV19
J gene: TRBJ1-3
clone size: NA
CDR3 DNA: TGTGCCAGTAGTATAGATTGGCGTCCGGGATCTGGAAACACCATATATTTT
CDR3 protein: CASSIDWRPGSGNTIYF

D gene: TRBD1
V gene: TRBV24-1
J gene: TRBJ2-5
clone size: NA
CDR3 DNA: TGTGCCCTTCGTGGGGACAGGGGGCTATTGGTTTGGAGCGTTCGAGAGACCCAGTACTTC
CDR3 protein: CALRGDRGLLVWSVRETQYF

D gene: TRBD1
V gene: TRBV28
J gene: TRBJ2-7
clone size: NA
CDR3 DNA: TGTGCCAGCAGAGAAACAGGGGCCTCCTACGAGCAGTACTTC
CDR3 protein: CASRETGASYEQYF

D gene: TRBD1
V gene: TRBV25-1
J gene: TRBJ2-2
clone size: NA
CDR3 DNA: TGTGCCAGCAGAGCCCAGGGGGCTTATCACGGGGAGCTGTTTTTT
CDR3 protein: CASRAQGAYHGELFF

D gene: NA
V gene: TRBV5-1
J gene: TRBJ1-1
clone size: NA
CDR3 DNA: TGCGCCAGCAGCTTGGGATACACTGAAGCTTTCTTT
CDR3 protein: CASSLGYTEAFF

D gene: NA
V gene: TRBV6-5
J gene: TRBJ1-6
clone size: NA
CDR3 DNA: TGTGCCAGCAGTTACTTTAACTCACCCCTCCACTTT
CDR3 protein: CASSYFNSPLHF

D gene: NA
V gene: TRBV10-3
J gene: TRBJ1-2
clone size: NA
CDR3 DNA: TGTGCCATCAGTGAGAGAATACAGGGTCGTAGCGGCTACACCTTC
CDR3 protein: CAISERIQGRSGYTF

D gene: NA
V gene: TRBV27
J gene: TRBJ2-6
clone size: NA
CDR3 DNA: TGTGCCAGCAGTTTGGGCAGTAGCTCTGGGGCCAACGTCCTGACTTTC
CDR3 protein: CASSLGSSSGANVLTF

D gene: TRBD1
V gene: TRBV5-1
J gene: TRBJ1-6
clone size: few
CDR3 DNA: TGCGCCAGCAGCTGGGGACAGGGTCCTGATTCACCCCTCCACTTT
CDR3 protein: CASSWGQGPDSPLHF

D gene: TRBD2
V gene: TRBV19
J gene: TRBJ2-1
clone size: NA
CDR3 DNA: TGTGCCAGTAGTCCCGGGGTAGCGGGAACCAATGAGCAGTTCTTC
CDR3 protein: CASSPGVAGTNEQFF

D gene: TRBD2
V gene: TRBV6-4
J gene: TRBJ2-3
clone size: NA
CDR3 DNA: TGTGCCAGCAGTGAAGTAGCGGGAGTGACAGATACGCAGTATTTT
CDR3 protein: CASSEVAGVTDTQYF

D gene: TRBD1
V gene: TRBV19
J gene: TRBJ2-7
clone size: NA
CDR3 DNA: TGTGCCAGTAGCTCTGACAGGGGGATCTACGAGCAGTACTTC
CDR3 protein: CASSSDRGIYEQYF

D gene: NA
V gene: TRBV5-4
J gene: TRBJ2-3
clone size: NA
CDR3 DNA: TGTGCCAGCAGCTCCCCTATGACAGATACGCAGTATTTT
CDR3 protein: CASSSPMTDTQYF

D gene: TRBD2
V gene: TRBV5-1
J gene: TRBJ2-3
clone size: NA
CDR3 DNA: TGCGCCAGCAGCTTGACCGCAAGCGGGAGAGATACGCAGTATTTT
CDR3 protein: CASSLTASGRDTQYF

D gene: TRBD2
V gene: TRBV19
J gene: TRBJ2-3
clone size: NA
CDR3 DNA: TGTGCCAGTAGTATATCAGCGGGATTGGATACGCAGTATTTT
CDR3 protein: CASSISAGLDTQYF

D gene: NA
V gene: TRBV5-1
J gene: TRBJ2-7
clone size: NA
CDR3 DNA: TGCGCCAGCAGCCTAATCCCTGAAGCCTACGAGCAGTACTTC
CDR3 protein: CASSLIPEAYEQYF

D gene: TRBD2
V gene: TRBV6-5
J gene: TRBJ2-2
clone size: few
CDR3 DNA: TGTGCCAGCAGGCGGGAGCGGGCCACCGGGGAGCTGTTTTTT
CDR3 protein: CASRRERATGELFF

D gene: NA
V gene: TRBV2
J gene: TRBJ1-4
clone size: NA
CDR3 DNA: TGTGCCAGCAGTGAAGGCGTCAGGGTTGAAAAACTGTTTTTT
CDR3 protein: CASSEGVRVEKLFF

D gene: TRBD1
V gene: TRBV7-9
J gene: TRBJ1-6
clone size: few
CDR3 DNA: TGTGCCAGCAGCTTAGCAGGGACAGGGACACATTCACCCCTCCACTTT
CDR3 protein: CASSLAGTGTHSPLHF

D gene: NA
V gene: TRBV28
J gene: TRBJ1-5
clone size: NA
CDR3 DNA: TGTGCCAGCATCGAAGCTGGGGTCCGCAATCAGCCCCAGCATTTT
CDR3 protein: CASIEAGVRNQPQHF